This is a list of T cell receptor beta chains from one sample in a study of blood T cell repertoires in COVID-19. Sequenced by immunoSEQ multiplex PCR; TCRdb stores in-frame clones only, minus some. This table has about 170,000 clones, roughly 81% appearing once. Sequencing was performed on peripheral blood. The receptors come from a man in his forties who had recovered from COVID-19. Each CDR3 is given with its conserved first and last residue. Expanded clones are given a class, and other clones once, few, many or no size at all.

TRBJ1-1 . TRBV10-3 CAISEGQGQAFF
TRBJ2-5 . TRBV6-2/TRBV6-3 CASSLAAGGETQYF
TRBJ2-7 . TRBV7-8 CASSPRPQGANEQYF
TRBJ2-4 . TRBV5-8 CASSPRGFTEQYF
TRBJ2-3 . TRBV24-1 CATSAPQGPTDTQYF
TRBJ2-7 . TRBV6-1 CASSETGNEQYF
TRBJ1-3 . TRBV19 CASLTGGVGNTIYF
TRBJ2-7 . TRBV5-6 CASSLYPQGSYEQYF
TRBJ2-2 . TRBV5-1 CASSVRVGLAGAKRGGELFF
TRBJ2-7 . TRBV28 CASSSRDIYEQYF
TRBJ2-1 . TRBV20-1 CSASHGLAYNEQFF
TRBJ2-7 . TRBV6-2/TRBV6-3 CASSYSPGTRNEYEQYF
TRBJ2-7 . TRBV2 CASSAVGTGGYEQYF
TRBJ2-1 . TRBV27 CASSPPTGGVAGAWNEQFF
TRBJ2-2 . TRBV24-1 CATSDLRDRDPGELFF
TRBJ1-2 . TRBV29-1 CSVVDNGYTF
TRBJ2-4 . TRBV7-8 CASSTRVGGIKNIQYF
TRBJ1-6 . TRBV28 CASSLLRGNSPLHF
TRBJ2-5 . TRBV7-6 CASSLAGGSQETQYF
TRBJ1-5 few TRBV19 CASSVKQGIQPQHF
TRBJ1-2 . TRBV5-1 CASSLEGSTGYTF
TRBJ1-1 . TRBV12-5 CASGWEGNEAFF
TRBJ2-3 many TRBV4-2 CASSQAPLAGGPSGTDTQYF
TRBJ2-7 . TRBV4-1 CASSLYDSSYEQYF
TRBJ2-4 . TRBV4-2 CASSQADRGGENIQYF
TRBJ2-7 . TRBV18 CASSPNYGDSYEQYF
TRBJ2-3 few TRBV19 CASSIGLNTDTQYF
TRBJ1-5 few TRBV12-3/TRBV12-4 CASSGTANQPQHF
TRBJ2-7 once TRBV27 CASSFRGFEQYF
TRBJ1-3 few TRBV4-2 CASSQSTGAGNTIYF
TRBJ1-3 . TRBV7-2 CASSFGTISGNTIYF
TRBJ2-6 . TRBV19 CASSIGTGKTGANVLTF
TRBJ2-7 . TRBV6-2/TRBV6-3 CASSSPGTSGSAAYF
TRBJ2-7 . TRBV4-2 CASSQDRTGWSEQYF
TRBJ1-2 . TRBV7-9 CASSLEAAGGRRNGYTF